The entry that follows covers one T cell receptor beta chain sequence. TCRdb reprocessed the 5' RACE reads, keeping one entry per CDR3 protein, no DNA. The repertoire table contains approximately 120,000 distinct CDR3 sequences. This specimen belongs to a study of monozygotic twins with inflammatory bowel disease. The length of the CDR3 is 16 residues. Per germline, CDR1 MNHEY and CDR2 SVGEGT. The sequence was collected from a human donor with ulcerative colitis or Crohn's disease, or a healthy co-twin of an affected twin (not recorded which). Sequencing input: blood. The chain has TRBV6-2 or TRBV6-3 and TRBJ1-2. CDR3 sequence: CASSYTGRGYNYGYTF.